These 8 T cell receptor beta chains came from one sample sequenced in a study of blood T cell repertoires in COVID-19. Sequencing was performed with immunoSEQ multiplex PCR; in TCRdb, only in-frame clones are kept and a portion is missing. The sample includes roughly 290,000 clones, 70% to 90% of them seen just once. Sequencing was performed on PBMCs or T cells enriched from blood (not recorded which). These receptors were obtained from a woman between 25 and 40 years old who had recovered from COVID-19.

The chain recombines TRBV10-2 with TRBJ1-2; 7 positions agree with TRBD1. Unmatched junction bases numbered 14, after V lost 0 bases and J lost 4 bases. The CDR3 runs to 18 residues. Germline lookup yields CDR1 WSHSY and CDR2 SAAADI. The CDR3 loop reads CASSESGGRGVNTYGYTF. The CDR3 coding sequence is TGCGCCAGCAGTGAGTCCGGTGGCAGGGGGGTGAATACCTATGGCTACACCTTC.

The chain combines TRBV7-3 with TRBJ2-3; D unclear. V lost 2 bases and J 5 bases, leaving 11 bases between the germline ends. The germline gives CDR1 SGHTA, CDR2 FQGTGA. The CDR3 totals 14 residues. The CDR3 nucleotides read TGTGCCAGCAGCTTAGGCCTCTCGGGAGATACGCAGTATTTT. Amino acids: CASSLGLSGDTQYF. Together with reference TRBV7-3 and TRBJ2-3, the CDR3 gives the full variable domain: GAGVSQTPSNKVTEKGKYVELRCDPISGHTALYWYRQSLGQGPEFLIYFQGTGAADDSGLPNDRFFAVRPEGSVSTLKIQRTERGDSAVYLCASSLGLSGDTQYFGPGTRLTVL.

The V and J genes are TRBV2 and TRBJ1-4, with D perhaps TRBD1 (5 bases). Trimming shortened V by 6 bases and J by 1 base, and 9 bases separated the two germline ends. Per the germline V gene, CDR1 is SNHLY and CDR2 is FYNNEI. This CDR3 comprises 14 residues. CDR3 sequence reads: CASRKTVTNEKLFF. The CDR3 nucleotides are TGTGCCAGCAGGAAGACAGTAACTAATGAAAAACTGTTTTTT.

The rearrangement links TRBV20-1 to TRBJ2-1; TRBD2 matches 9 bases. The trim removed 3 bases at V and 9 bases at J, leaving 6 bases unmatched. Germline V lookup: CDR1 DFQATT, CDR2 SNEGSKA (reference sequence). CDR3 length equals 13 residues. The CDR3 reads CSASAGGPPEQFF. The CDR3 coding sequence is TGCAGTGCTAGTGCGGGAGGGCCGCCTGAGCAGTTCTTC.

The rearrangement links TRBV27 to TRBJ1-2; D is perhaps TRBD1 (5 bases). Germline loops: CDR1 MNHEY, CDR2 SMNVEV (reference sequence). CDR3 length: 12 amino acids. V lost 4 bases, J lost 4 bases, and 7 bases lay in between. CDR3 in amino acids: CASSWGGYGYTF. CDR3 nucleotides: TGTGCCAGCAGTTGGGGGGGCTATGGCTACACCTTC.

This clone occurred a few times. The CDR3 nucleotides are TGCGCCAGCAGCTTGGAGGGGGATACAGAGGCCTACGAGCAGTACTTC. Protein product: CASSLEGDTEAYEQYF. The rearrangement uses TRBV5-1 and TRBJ2-7; weak D call: TRBD1 (6 bases). The V and J ends lost 0 bases and 2 bases respectively, with 15 bases between them. This CDR3 comprises 16 residues. Germline V gene data show CDR1 as SGHRS and CDR2 as YFSETQ.

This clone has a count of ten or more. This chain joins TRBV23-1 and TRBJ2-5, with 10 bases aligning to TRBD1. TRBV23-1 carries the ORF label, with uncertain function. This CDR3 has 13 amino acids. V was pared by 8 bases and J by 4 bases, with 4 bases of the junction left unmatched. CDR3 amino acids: CASRGQGIETQYF. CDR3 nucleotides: TGCGCCAGCCGGGGACAGGGGATAGAGACCCAGTACTTC.

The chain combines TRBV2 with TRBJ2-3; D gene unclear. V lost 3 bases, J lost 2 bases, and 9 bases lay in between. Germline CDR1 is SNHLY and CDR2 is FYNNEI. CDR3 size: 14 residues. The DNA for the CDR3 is TGTGCCAGCAGTGAGGTGCAGAACACAGATACGCAGTATTTT. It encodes CASSEVQNTDTQYF.